Each of the 24 T cell receptor beta chains below was sequenced from the same sample in a study of blood T cells in healthy people across ages. A second PCR, run for about 7 to 11 cycles, used a sample-barcoded 5' primer plus a J-beta primer mix. One entry per CDR3 protein, called by TCRdb with MiXCR from the 5' RACE reads. The table records approximately 1.5 million distinct CDR3 sequences, around 35% of them present only once. Sequenced: blood. The receptors derive from a woman younger than 45 in good health.

A few counts support this clonotype. This rearrangement joins TRBV7-9 to TRBJ1-1, with 7 bases aligning to TRBD1. J was trimmed by 0 bases and V by 5 bases; bases with no gene match: 12. This CDR3 is built from 17 residues. CDR1 is SEHNR and CDR2 is FQNEAQ in the germline V gene (reference sequence). CDR3 amino acids: CASSPTPGQSLNTEAFF. The CDR3 DNA reads TGTGCCAGCAGCCCAACCCCGGGACAGAGTTTGAACACTGAAGCTTTCTTT.

This clonotype was seen many times. In DNA form, the CDR3 reads TGTGCCAGCAGTCCGGGGCGGACTAGCGGGCGGAATAGCACAGATACGCAGTATTTT. Translated, it gives CASSPGRTSGRNSTDTQYF. The chain joins TRBV7-3 to TRBJ2-3; TRBD2 matches 11 bases. CDR1 SGHTA and CDR2 FQGTGA come from the germline V gene. The CDR3 runs 19 residues. V dropped 6 bases and J dropped 0; count of bases not matched to a gene: 14.

Notes on this clonotype: A junction boundary mismatches the germline segment, possibly from a read error. The chain links TRBV5-1 to TRBJ2-7, with 9 bases identical to TRBD2. Germline V gene sequence: CDR1 SGHRS, CDR2 YFSETQ. The CDR3 consists of 16 residues. CDR3 sequence: CAGRLRGGSGNYEQYF. The CDR3 DNA sequence: TGCGCCGGCAGGTTGCGGGGGGGATCTGGGAACTACGAGCAGTACTTC.

There are many counts of this clonotype. The chain joins TRBV29-1 to TRBJ2-7; TRBD2 matches 7 bases. CDR1 and CDR2 from the germline V gene are SQVTM and ANQGSEA. The CDR3 runs 14 residues. The V and J ends lost 4 bases and 7 bases, in that order; junction bases with no gene match: 13. CDR3 in amino acids: CSVGGGDFTGEQYF. The CDR3 bases are TGCAGCGTTGGGGGGGGAGATTTTACCGGGGAGCAGTACTTC.

J is TRBJ1-1 and V is TRBV20-1; unclear D gene. The V gene's germline CDR1 is DFQATT and CDR2 SNEGSKA (reference sequence). V was trimmed by 6 bases and J by 4 bases, leaving 9 bases between them. The CDR3 contains 11 residues. The CDR3 protein is CSAAGGTEAFF. CDR3 bases: TGCAGTGCGGCTGGCGGCACTGAAGCTTTCTTT.

This clonotype showed up just a few times. This chain connects TRBV7-9 to TRBJ2-7; TRBD1 matches 8 bases. V lost 3 bases to trimming and J lost 5 bases; unmatched junction nucleotides: 9. The CDR3 is 15 residues long. Germline values: CDR1 SEHNR, CDR2 FQNEAQ (reference sequence). This chain's CDR3 is CASSLPRPDRDEQYF. CDR3 bases: TGTGCCAGCAGCTTGCCACGACCGGACAGGGACGAGCAGTACTTC.

The V and J genes are TRBV20-1 and TRBJ2-1; the D is unclear. CDR3 size: 14 residues. Per the germline V gene, CDR1 is DFQATT and CDR2 is SNEGSKA (reference sequence). V shed 3 bases and J shed 2 bases, with 11 bases lying between them. This chain's CDR3 is CSASIKVAYNEQFF. The CDR3 DNA reads as TGCAGTGCTAGTATAAAGGTGGCCTACAATGAGCAGTTCTTC.

The chain joins TRBV7-9 to TRBJ1-1; tentatively, D is TRBD1 (5 bases). Trimming stripped 5 bases from V and 1 base from J, with 17 bases between. The germline gives CDR1 SEHNR, CDR2 FQNEAQ (reference sequence). The CDR3 is 16 amino acids. CDR3 region: CASSLPGGWGNTEAFF. CDR3 DNA: TGTGCCAGCAGCCTACCGGGGGGTTGGGGGAACACTGAAGCTTTCTTT. The variable domain in full, completed from reference TRBV7-9 and TRBJ1-1, reads DTGVSQNPRHKITKRGQNVTFRCDPISEHNRLYWYRQTLGQGPEFLTYFQNEAQLEKSRLLSDRFSAERPKGSFSTLEIQRTEQGDSAMYLCASSLPGGWGNTEAFFGQGTRLTVV.

This clonotype was observed a few times. The V and J genes are TRBV5-1 and TRBJ2-4, with 7 bases matching TRBD1. The J call may be wrong; the DNA end is better matched by TRBJ2-7. The CDR3 contains 14 residues. From germline, CDR1 is SGHRS and CDR2 YFSETQ. The DNA of the CDR3 is TGCGCCAGCAGCTGGACCGGGACAGAGTACGAGCAGTACTTC. Amino acid sequence: CASSWTGTEYEQYF.

This clonotype was seen a few times. The V call is TRBV27, the J call TRBJ1-2; maybe TRBD1 (6 bases). Germline CDR1 is MNHEY and CDR2 is SMNVEV (reference sequence). The CDR3 extends over 15 amino acids. Trimming cost V 6 bases and J 2 bases, with 16 bases left between them. CDR3 coding DNA: TGTGCCAGCAGGCCACAGGGACCCCCCAACTATGGCTACACCTTC. Its translation is CASRPQGPPNYGYTF.

This clonotype was recorded a few times. A much larger clone lies a single base off, so this may be a read error. The chain recombines TRBV5-6 with TRBJ2-5; D gene uncertain. CDR3 size: 14 residues. V gave up 3 bases and J gave up 2 bases, with 11 bases separating them. Germline lookup yields CDR1 SGHDT and CDR2 YYEEEE. This chain's CDR3 is CASSWVGKQETQYF. The DNA for the CDR3 is TGTGCCAGCAGCTGGGTAGGGAAACAAGAGACCCAGTACTTC.

This chain joins TRBV27 and TRBJ2-7, with 8 bases aligning to TRBD2. After removal of 4 bases from V and 3 bases from J, the junction contained 11 bases not matched to a gene. The CDR3 totals 16 residues. Germline-derived CDR1 and CDR2 are MNHEY and SMNVEV (reference sequence). CDR3 DNA: TGTGCCAGCAGTTCCCCTCGGGGAGCGGGAGTCTACGAGCAGTACTTC. Its translation is CASSSPRGAGVYEQYF.

The V gene is TRBV12-3 or TRBV12-4, the J gene TRBJ2-2; D perhaps matches TRBD1 (5 bases). The CDR3 runs 15 residues. V lost 7 bases, J lost 2 bases, and 14 bases lay in between. CDR3: CASIQLQGNTGELFF. The CDR3 region has the DNA TGTGCCAGCATCCAACTTCAGGGAAACACCGGGGAGCTGTTTTTT.

In this sample, this clonotype turned up a few times. The rearrangement joins TRBV7-3 to TRBJ1-2; TRBD1 is a possible D gene (5 bases). Trimming pared 7 bases from V and 4 bases from J, leaving 16 bases between. Germline V gene data show CDR1 as SGHTA and CDR2 as FQGTGA. The CDR3 is 14 residues long. The CDR3 coding sequence is TGTGCCAGCATCTTCGAAGGGGCAGGCTATGGCTACACCTTC. The encoded protein is CASIFEGAGYGYTF.

This clonotype was counted a few times. V and J are TRBV6-1 and TRBJ2-7, with D possibly being TRBD1 or TRBD2 (5 bases each). Germline-derived CDR1 and CDR2 are MNHNS and SASEGT. Deletions cut 6 bases from V and 1 base from J, with 19 bases between. This CDR3 is 16 amino acids long. In DNA, the CDR3 is TGTGCCAGCAGGCCTATCGGGACGCTGTCTTCCTACGAGCAGTACTTC. It translates to CASRPIGTLSSYEQYF.

The V gene is TRBV27, the J gene TRBJ2-5, with D possibly matching TRBD2 (6 bases). The better agreement between TRBJ2-7 and the DNA end casts doubt on the J call. Germline loops: CDR1 MNHEY, CDR2 SMNVEV (reference sequence). The CDR3 totals 14 residues. The CDR3: CASSSERVRHEQYF. The CDR3 region has the DNA TGTGCCAGCAGTTCAGAGCGGGTACGCCACGAGCAGTACTTC.

This clonotype occurred a few times. This chain joins TRBV7-2 and TRBJ2-7, with D possibly matching TRBD1 (6 bases). The germline gives CDR1 SGHTA, CDR2 FQGNSA. The CDR3 has 14 amino acids. V was pared by 3 bases and J by 3 bases, with 12 bases between. The CDR3 sequence is CASSFGQSYYEQYF. CDR3 coding DNA: TGTGCCAGCAGCTTCGGACAGAGCTACTACGAGCAGTACTTC. The full variable domain, its missing parts supplied by reference TRBV7-2 and TRBJ2-7, is GAGVSQSPSNKVTEKGKDVELRCDPISGHTALYWYRQSLGQGLEFLIYFQGNSAPDKSGLPSDRFSAERTGGSVSTLTIQRTQQEDSAVYLCASSFGQSYYEQYFGPGTRLTVT.

This chain joins TRBV4-1 and TRBJ1-1, with D possibly being TRBD1 (5 bases). Germline CDR1 reads MGHRA; CDR2 reads YSYEKL. The V gene lost 9 bases and the J gene lost 6 bases, with 20 bases spanning the gap. The CDR3 covers 14 residues. Here the CDR3 reads CASAVRRGGSEAFF. The CDR3 DNA sequence: TGCGCCAGTGCGGTGAGAAGGGGTGGGTCTGAAGCTTTCTTT.

The sample holds a few counts of this clonotype. The V gene is TRBV20-1, the J gene TRBJ2-5; TRBD2 matches 7 bases. Germline CDR1 is DFQATT and CDR2 is SNEGSKA (reference sequence). The CDR3 length is 15 residues. V lost 6 bases, J lost 5 bases, and 15 bases stayed unmatched. DNA of the CDR3: TGCAGTGCGCGTGGGTCTAGCGGAGGGAGGGAGACCCAGTACTTC. Amino acids: CSARGSSGGRETQYF.

This chain links TRBV27 with TRBJ1-2; D is unresolved. Trimming took off 4 bases at V and 2 bases at J, with 14 bases between the two ends. The CDR3 runs 15 residues. Per the germline V gene, CDR1 is MNHEY and CDR2 is SMNVEV (reference sequence). The CDR3 protein is CASSSPSEGNYGYTF. The CDR3 DNA is TGTGCCAGCAGTTCCCCTTCGGAAGGGAACTATGGCTACACCTTC.

The V gene is TRBV5-1, the J gene TRBJ2-1; 13 bases agree with TRBD2. Germline loops: CDR1 SGHRS, CDR2 YFSETQ. The J segment lost 1 base and the V segment lost 2 bases, leaving 6 bases of the junction unmatched. The CDR3 contains 18 residues. The CDR3 sequence: CASSFRTSGRVSYNEQFF. CDR3 bases: TGCGCCAGCAGCTTCCGGACTAGCGGGAGAGTATCCTACAATGAGCAGTTCTTC.

To note about this clonotype: Since the CDR3 does not end with the conserved phenylalanine or tryptophan, this likely comes from a read error. The rearrangement uses TRBV6-6 and TRBJ1-2; D is perhaps TRBD1 (6 bases). Germline-derived CDR1 and CDR2 are MNHNY and SVGAGI (reference sequence). V was clipped by 8 bases and J by 5 bases, with 18 bases between them. The CDR3 has 14 amino acids. CDR3 protein: CASGTIQAPYGYTV. CDR3 nucleotide sequence: TGTGCCAGCGGGACAATACAGGCCCCATATGGCTACACCGTC.

This sequence joins TRBV6-2 or TRBV6-3 and TRBJ2-7; 11 bases match TRBD2. CDR3 length: 15 residues. From germline, CDR1 is MNHEY and CDR2 SVGEGT. V was pared by 6 bases and J by 2 bases, with 6 bases of the junction left unmatched. The CDR3 DNA reads as TGTGCCAGCAGCTACAGACTAGCGGGACCCTACGAGCAGTACTTC. This encodes CASSYRLAGPYEQYF.

This rearrangement joins TRBV3-1 to TRBJ2-1; TRBD1 might be the D (5 bases). V shed 2 bases and J shed 4 bases, with 9 bases lying between them. This CDR3 has 14 residues. The germline CDR1 and CDR2 sequences are LGHDT and YNNKEL (reference sequence). The CDR3 sequence: CASSQRGLYNEQFF. In nucleotides, the CDR3 is TGTGCCAGCAGCCAAAGGGGCCTATACAATGAGCAGTTCTTC.